A selection of T cell receptor delta chains follows, all from one sample in a study of Vδ1+ human thymocytes. TCRdb applied CATT to the multiplex PCR reads for clone calling. This table has 20,000 to 25,000 delta-chain clones, approximately 30% appearing once. Sequences were obtained from Vdelta1+ gamma-delta thymocytes from the thymus. The receptors shown here come from a boy under two years old who had congenital heart surgery. Each CDR3 is given with its conserved first and last residue. The D gene is left open where the match is weak. For some rows the clone size is stated as once, few or many, or as a class when expanded; others skip it.

V gene	J gene	D gene	clone size	CDR3 DNA	CDR3 protein
TRDV1	TRDJ1	TRDD3	few	TGTGCTCTTGGGGACAAACGGGGGATGCAAGGTAAACTCATCTTT	CALGDKRGMQGKLIF
TRDV1	TRDJ1	TRDD3	few	TGTGCTCTTGGGGGGGGAGACAGTACTGGGGGATACGTCGATAAACTCATCTTT	CALGGGDSTGGYVDKLIF
TRDV1	TRDJ1	TRDD3	few	TGTGCTCTTGGGAGAACTCTCAGAAAGGCCTTCCGCGGTACTGGGGGTACACGCGAACTCATCTTT	CALGRTLRKAFRGTGGTRELIF
TRDV1	TRDJ1	TRDD3	few	TGTGCTCTTGGGGATCTGCCCCTCCCTGGGGGATTTAACACCGATAAACTCATCTTT	CALGDLPLPGGFNTDKLIF
TRDV1	TRDJ1	TRDD3	few	TGTGCTCTTGGGGAAGATCCGTGGGCTACTGGGGGACTCTACGATAAACTCATCTTT	CALGEDPWATGGLYDKLIF
TRDV1	TRDJ1	TRDD3	.	TGTGCTCTTGGGGAAGCGTGGTTCTCCCCGTACTGGGGGAGACATAAACTCATCTTT	CALGEAWFSPYWGRHKLIF
TRDV1	TRDJ1	TRDD3	few	TGTGCTCTTGTAACCATTCCTACCGCGCATGGGGGTGGGGGATACCAGTACACCGATAAACTCATCTTT	CALVTIPTAHGGGGYQYTDKLIF
TRDV1	TRDJ1	.	few	TGTGCTCTTGGGGAACTTGGGTCCCACTACACCGATAAACTCATCTTT	CALGELGSHYTDKLIF
TRDV1	TRDJ1	.	.	TGTGCTCTTGGGGAATCAAGCCCTCGTGGGAGCCATAAACTCATCTTT	CALGESSPRGSHKLIF
TRDV1	TRDJ1	TRDD3	few	TGTGCTCTTGGGGAAAGGGGGCCTTCTTTACTGGGGGATAAAGATAAACTCATCTTT	CALGERGPSLLGDKDKLIF
TRDV1	TRDJ1	TRDD3	few	TGTGCTCTTGGGGAACTGGGCCAGGGATACGCGTCGGTACTCATCTTT	CALGELGQGYASVLIF
TRDV1	TRDJ1	TRDD3	.	TGTGCTCTTGGGGGTACCGTTGGGACCCACTGGGGGATAGACTGGGTCGATAAACTCATCTTT	CALGGTVGTHWGIDWVDKLIF
TRDV1	TRDJ1	TRDD3	many	TGTGCTCTTGGGGAACTCGCTCCGGGATCATTCACTGGGGGAGTCACCGATAAACTCATCTTT	CALGELAPGSFTGGVTDKLIF
TRDV1	TRDJ1	.	few	TGTGCTCTTGGGGAAAATTCCTACTGGGGTCTACGGACAAATAAACTCATCTTT	CALGENSYWGLRTNKLIF
TRDV1	TRDJ1	TRDD2	.	TGTGCTCTTGGGGAACTCCCCCGCCTTCCTACTCCCCACTGGGTAGGTAAACTCATCTTT	CALGELPRLPTPHWVGKLIF
TRDV1	TRDJ1	.	.	TGTGCTCTTGGGGAACTTTCGCCGTGCTCACTCATCTTT	CALGELSPCSLIF
TRDV1	TRDJ1	TRDD3	.	TGTGCTCTTGGGGCCTTCTCCTACCCCCGTACTGGGGGATACTGGAGGATTGACACCGATAAACTCATCTTT	CALGAFSYPRTGGYWRIDTDKLIF
TRDV1	TRDJ1	TRDD3	few	TGTGCTCTTGATTACTGGGGGATATCCGATAAACTCATCTTT	CALDYWGISDKLIF
TRDV1	TRDJ1	TRDD3	few	TGTGCTCTTGGGGAACACTTCCACTCGCGACTGGGGGGATTAGGCACCGATAAACTCATCTTT	CALGEHFHSRLGGLGTDKLIF
TRDV1	TRDJ1	.	few	TGTGCCCTCGTCGGCGGACACACCGATAAACTCATCTTT	CALVGGHTDKLIF
TRDV1	TRDJ1	TRDD3	.	TGTGCTCTTGGGTCCCACTTCCGCGAAGTACTGGGGGATACAAAGGGGTTGTTTAAACTCATCTTT	CALGSHFREVLGDTKGLFKLIF
TRDV1	TRDJ1	.	.	TGTGCTCTTGGGGAAACCTACGAGACCTGGGGATTTCACACCGATAAACTCATCTTT	CALGETYETWGFHTDKLIF
TRDV1	TRDJ1	TRDD3	medium-sized	TGTGCTCTTGGGGAACTCAATCATGTACTGGGGGATACGGGGGACACCGATAAACTCATCTTT	CALGELNHVLGDTGDTDKLIF
TRDV1	TRDJ1	.	once	TGTGCTCTTGGGGAATGTGGATCTTCCCTCCATGATGCCGATAAACTCATCTTT	CALGECGSSLHDADKLIF
TRDV1	TRDJ1	TRDD3	.	TGTGCTCTTGGGGAACTCCCAGGGTTCCCCGATGGCACCTTACTGGGGGAGACCGATAAACTCATCTTT	CALGELPGFPDGTLLGETDKLIF
TRDV1	TRDJ1	TRDD3	few	TGCGCTCTTGGGGAACGGGCCTACTGGGGGATACGGGCTAAACTCATCTTT	CALGERAYWGIRAKLIF
TRDV1	TRDJ1	TRDD3	.	TGTGCTCTTGGGGAACCAGTGCTCTACTGGGGGATCTCGAAACTCATCTTT	CALGEPVLYWGISKLIF
TRDV1	TRDJ1	TRDD3	.	TGTGCTCTTGGGCTCCGCGGACCCCTACTTGATAAGAATCGTAGGGATACGACCGATAAACTCATCTTT	CALGLRGPLLDKNRRDTTDKLIF
TRDV1	TRDJ1	.	medium-sized	TGTGCTCTTGGGGAAAAAGCTCCCTACCCTGAAAAACTCATCTTT	CALGEKAPYPEKLIF
TRDV1	TRDJ1	.	many	TGTGCTCTTGGGGAACTATCGTCAGGGACTACGTACCCGCCTTATTACACCGATAAACTCATCTTT	CALGELSSGTTYPPYYTDKLIF
TRDV1	TRDJ1	TRDD3	.	TGTGCTCTTGGGGAACTGCTGGGGATACCCTTTCATAAACTCATTTTT	CALGELLGIPFHKLIF
TRDV1	TRDJ1	TRDD3	few	TGTGCTCTTGGGGAAGGGTTCTACAGGGGGATACGATTTGCCGATAAACTCATCTTT	CALGEGFYRGIRFADKLIF
TRDV1	TRDJ1	.	few	TGTGCTCTTGGGGGACGGCCTCCCTCCGGGTGGGCCCGGTACACCGATAAACTCATCTTT	CALGGRPPSGWARYTDKLIF
TRDV1	TRDJ1	.	few	TGTGCTCTTGGGGTTTCCTACCTATTGGGGGAAAGCGATAAACTCATCTTT	CALGVSYLLGESDKLIF
TRDV1	TRDJ1	TRDD3	few	TGTGCTCTTGGGCACCCTTCGCCACGTTTTCCGCCTATGGGGGATATGTGCTGCGATAAACTCATCTTT	CALGHPSPRFPPMGDMCCDKLIF
TRDV1	TRDJ1	.	medium-sized	TGTGCTCTTGGGGATACCCGCATTACCGATAAACTCATCTTT	CALGDTRITDKLIF
TRDV1	TRDJ1	.	.	TGTGCTCTTGGGGAACTCGACTTCCGAGGGTGTACGCGCACCGATAAACTCATCTTT	CALGELDFRGCTRTDKLIF
TRDV1	TRDJ1	.	.	TGTGCTCTTGGGGAACTTATGGGGGGGCCGTACACCGATAAACTCATCTTT	CALGELMGGPYTDKLIF
TRDV1	TRDJ1	TRDD3	.	TGTGCTTTTGGGGAACTCCTGGGGGATAAGACCGATAAACTCATCTTT	CAFGELLGDKTDKLIF
TRDV1	TRDJ1	TRDD3	.	TGTGCTCTTGCCGACGATCTGGGGGTGCATCTCGAGAAACTCATCTTT	CALADDLGVHLEKLIF
TRDV1	TRDJ1	.	few	TGTGCTCTTGGGGGACTGCAGGGGTCCTATAATCCAGGGTACACCGATAAACTCATCTTT	CALGGLQGSYNPGYTDKLIF
TRDV1	TRDJ1	.	.	TGTGCTCTTGGGGAATGGTCCCCCGAGCGGAGCGGTAGGGTCATCTTT	CALGEWSPERSGRVIF
TRDV1	TRDJ1	.	.	TGTGCTCTTGGGGAAACTGGCGGGGTTGCCCATAAACTCATCTTT	CALGETGGVAHKLIF
TRDV1	TRDJ1	TRDD3	.	TGTGCTCTTGGGGAAACAGGCTTCCTTACTGGGGGAGACATAACACTCATCTTT	CALGETGFLTGGDITLIF
TRDV1	TRDJ1	TRDD3	.	TGTGCTCTTGGGCCCTCTGGGGAGGCCTTTACTGGGGGATACCCTAAACTCATCTTT	CALGPSGEAFTGGYPKLIF
TRDV1	TRDJ1	.	.	TGTGCTCTTGGGGAACCCTTTTATCGCAGGGGGTTCTTTAATTACACCGATAAACTCATCTTT	CALGEPFYRRGFFNYTDKLIF
TRDV1	TRDJ1	.	few	TGTGCTCTTGGGGAACTAATAGCCGGAACCGATAAACTCATCTTT	CALGELIAGTDKLIF